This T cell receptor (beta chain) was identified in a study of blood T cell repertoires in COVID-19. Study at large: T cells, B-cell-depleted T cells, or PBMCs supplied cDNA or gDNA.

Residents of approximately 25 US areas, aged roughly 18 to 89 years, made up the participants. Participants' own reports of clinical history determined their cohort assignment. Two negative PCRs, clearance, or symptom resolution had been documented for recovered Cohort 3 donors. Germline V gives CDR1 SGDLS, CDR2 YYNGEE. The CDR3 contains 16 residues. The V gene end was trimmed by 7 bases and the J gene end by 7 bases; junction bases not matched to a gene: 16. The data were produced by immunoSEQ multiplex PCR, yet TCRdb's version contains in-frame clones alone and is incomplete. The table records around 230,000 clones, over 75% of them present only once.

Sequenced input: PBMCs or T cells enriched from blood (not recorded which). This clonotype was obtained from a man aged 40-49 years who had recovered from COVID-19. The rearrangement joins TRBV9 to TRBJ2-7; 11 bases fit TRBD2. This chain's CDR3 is CASAPQTSGRRREQYF. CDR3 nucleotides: TGTGCCAGCGCACCTCAAACTAGCGGGAGACGAAGAGAGCAGTACTTC.